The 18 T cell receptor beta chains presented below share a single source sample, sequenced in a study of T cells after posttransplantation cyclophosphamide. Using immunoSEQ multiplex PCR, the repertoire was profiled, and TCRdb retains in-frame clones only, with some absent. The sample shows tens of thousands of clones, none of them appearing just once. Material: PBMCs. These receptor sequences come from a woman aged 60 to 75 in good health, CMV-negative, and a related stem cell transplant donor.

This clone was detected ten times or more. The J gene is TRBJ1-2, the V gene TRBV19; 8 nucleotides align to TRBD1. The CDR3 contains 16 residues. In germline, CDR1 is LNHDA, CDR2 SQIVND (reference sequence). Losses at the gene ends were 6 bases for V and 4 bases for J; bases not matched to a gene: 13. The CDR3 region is CASSLPGQGLLYGYTF. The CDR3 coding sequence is TGTGCCAGTAGCCTTCCCGGACAGGGCCTCCTCTATGGCTACACCTTC.

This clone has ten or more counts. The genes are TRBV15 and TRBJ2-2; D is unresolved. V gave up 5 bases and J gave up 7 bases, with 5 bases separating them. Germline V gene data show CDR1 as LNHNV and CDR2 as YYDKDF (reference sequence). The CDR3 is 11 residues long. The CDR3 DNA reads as TGTGCCACCAGCGGCCACGGGGAGCTGTTTTTT. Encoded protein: CATSGHGELFF.

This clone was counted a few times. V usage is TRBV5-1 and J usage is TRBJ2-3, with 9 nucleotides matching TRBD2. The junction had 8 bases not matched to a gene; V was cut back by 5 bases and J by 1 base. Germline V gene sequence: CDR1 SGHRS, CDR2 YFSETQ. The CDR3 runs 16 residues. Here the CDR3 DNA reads TGCGCCAGCAGGGGGGGTAGCGGGGGACGCACAGATACGCAGTATTTT. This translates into CASRGGSGGRTDTQYF.

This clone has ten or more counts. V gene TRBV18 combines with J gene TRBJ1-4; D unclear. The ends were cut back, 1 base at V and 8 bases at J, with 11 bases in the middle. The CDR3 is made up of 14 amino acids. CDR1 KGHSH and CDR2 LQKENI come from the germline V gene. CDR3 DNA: TGTGCCAGCTCACCACTACCTCGCGGAGAAAAACTGTTTTTT. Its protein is CASSPLPRGEKLFF. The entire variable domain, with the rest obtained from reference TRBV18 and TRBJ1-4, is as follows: NAGVMQNPRHLVRRRGQEARLRCSPMKGHSHVYWYRQLPEEGLKFMVYLQKENIIDESGMPKERFSAEFPKEGPSILRIQQVVRGDSAAYFCASSPLPRGEKLFFGSGTQLSVL.

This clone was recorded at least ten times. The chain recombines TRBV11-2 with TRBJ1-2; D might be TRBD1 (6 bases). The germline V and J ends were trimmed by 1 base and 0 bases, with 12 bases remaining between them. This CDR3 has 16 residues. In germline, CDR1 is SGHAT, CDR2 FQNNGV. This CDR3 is CASSLGWTDPNYGYTF. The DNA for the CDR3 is TGTGCCAGCAGCTTAGGATGGACAGATCCTAACTATGGCTACACCTTC.

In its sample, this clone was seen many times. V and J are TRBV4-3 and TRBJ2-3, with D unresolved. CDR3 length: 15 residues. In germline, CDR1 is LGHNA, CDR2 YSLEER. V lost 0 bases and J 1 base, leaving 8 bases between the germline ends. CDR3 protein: CASSQELQRTDTQYF. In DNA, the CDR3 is TGCGCCAGCAGCCAAGAACTTCAACGCACAGATACGCAGTATTTT.

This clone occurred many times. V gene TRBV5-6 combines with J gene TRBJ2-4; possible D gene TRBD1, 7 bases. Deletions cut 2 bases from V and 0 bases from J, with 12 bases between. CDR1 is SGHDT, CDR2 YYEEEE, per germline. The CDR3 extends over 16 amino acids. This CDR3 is CASSFRGALAKNIQYF. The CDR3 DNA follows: TGTGCCAGCAGCTTCAGGGGGGCACTAGCCAAAAACATTCAGTACTTC.

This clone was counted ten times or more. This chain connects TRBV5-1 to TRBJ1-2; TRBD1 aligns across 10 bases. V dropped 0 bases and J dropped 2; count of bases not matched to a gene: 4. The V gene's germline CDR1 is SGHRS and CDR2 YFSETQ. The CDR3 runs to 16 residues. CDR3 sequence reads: CASSLEVGQGNYGYTF. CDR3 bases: TGCGCCAGCAGCTTGGAGGTGGGACAGGGGAACTATGGCTACACCTTC.

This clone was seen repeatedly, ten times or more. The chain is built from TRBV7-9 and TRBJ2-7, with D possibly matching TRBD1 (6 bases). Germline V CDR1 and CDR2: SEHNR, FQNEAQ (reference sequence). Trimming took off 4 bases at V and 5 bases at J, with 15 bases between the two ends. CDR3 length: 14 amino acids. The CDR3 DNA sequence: TGTGCCAGCAGCTCTTACAGGGCCCCCCACGAGCAGTACTTC. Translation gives CASSSYRAPHEQYF.

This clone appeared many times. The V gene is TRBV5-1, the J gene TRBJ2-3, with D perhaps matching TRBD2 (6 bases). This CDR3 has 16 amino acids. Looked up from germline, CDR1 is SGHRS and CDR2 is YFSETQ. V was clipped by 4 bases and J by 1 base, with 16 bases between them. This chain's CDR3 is CASSAVLSGGTDTQYF. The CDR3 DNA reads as TGCGCCAGCAGCGCGGTGCTTAGCGGAGGCACAGATACGCAGTATTTT.

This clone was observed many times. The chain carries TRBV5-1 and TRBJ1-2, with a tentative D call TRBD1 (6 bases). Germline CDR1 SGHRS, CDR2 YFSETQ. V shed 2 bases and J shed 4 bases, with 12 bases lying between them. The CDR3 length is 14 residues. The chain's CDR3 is CASSFRGAGYGYTF. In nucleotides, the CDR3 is TGCGCCAGCAGCTTCCGGGGGGCAGGCTATGGCTACACCTTC.

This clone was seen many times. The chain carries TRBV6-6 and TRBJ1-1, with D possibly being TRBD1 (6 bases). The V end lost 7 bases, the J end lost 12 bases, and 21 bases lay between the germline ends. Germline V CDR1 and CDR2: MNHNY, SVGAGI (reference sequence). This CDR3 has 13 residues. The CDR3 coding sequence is TGTGCCAGCAAGTTGAGGGATACAGGGCTAACTTTCTTT. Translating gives CASKLRDTGLTFF.

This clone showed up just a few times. The CDR3 reads CASSRDRRLTSGSTDTQYF. The CDR3 nucleotides read TGTGCCAGCAGCCGGGACAGGCGCCTTACTAGCGGGAGCACAGATACGCAGTATTTT. V and J are TRBV21-1 and TRBJ2-3; the table's TRBD2 call for D was not verified on the DNA. TRBV21-1 corresponds to a pseudogene. The CDR3 totals 19 residues.

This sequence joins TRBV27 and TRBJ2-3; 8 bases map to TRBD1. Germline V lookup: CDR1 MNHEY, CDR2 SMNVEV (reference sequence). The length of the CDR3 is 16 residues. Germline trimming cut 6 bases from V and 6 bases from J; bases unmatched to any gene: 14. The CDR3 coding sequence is TGTGCCAGCAGCCCGTGGGAGACAGGGGTGATGGATACGCAGTATTTT. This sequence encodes CASSPWETGVMDTQYF.

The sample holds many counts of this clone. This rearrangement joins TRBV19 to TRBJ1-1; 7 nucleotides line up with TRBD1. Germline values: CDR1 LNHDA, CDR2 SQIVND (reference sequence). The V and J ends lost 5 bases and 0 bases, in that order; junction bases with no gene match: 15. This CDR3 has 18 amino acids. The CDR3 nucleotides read TGTGCCAGTAGTCCTAATTGGGACAGCGCCTTCATGAACACTGAAGCTTTCTTT. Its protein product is CASSPNWDSAFMNTEAFF.

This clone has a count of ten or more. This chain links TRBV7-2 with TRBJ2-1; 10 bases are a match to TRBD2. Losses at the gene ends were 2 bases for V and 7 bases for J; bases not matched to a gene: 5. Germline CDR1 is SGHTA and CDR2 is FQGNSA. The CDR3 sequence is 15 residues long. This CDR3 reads CASSLSGRVGNEQFF. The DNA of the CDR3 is TGTGCCAGCAGCTTAAGCGGGAGGGTCGGGAATGAGCAGTTCTTC. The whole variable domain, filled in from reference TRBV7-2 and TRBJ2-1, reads GAGVSQSPSNKVTEKGKDVELRCDPISGHTALYWYRQSLGQGLEFLIYFQGNSAPDKSGLPSDRFSAERTGGSVSTLTIQRTQQEDSAVYLCASSLSGRVGNEQFFGPGTRLTVL.

CDR3 coding DNA: TGTGCCAGTCGTATGAGGGAGAACACTGAAGCTTTCTTT. This gives the protein CASRMRENTEAFF. V gene TRBV27 combines with J gene TRBJ1-1; no definite D call. Germline V gene data show CDR1 as MNHEY and CDR2 as SMNVEV (reference sequence). This CDR3 is built from 13 residues. Trimming removed 9 bases at V and 1 base at J, with 12 bases between.

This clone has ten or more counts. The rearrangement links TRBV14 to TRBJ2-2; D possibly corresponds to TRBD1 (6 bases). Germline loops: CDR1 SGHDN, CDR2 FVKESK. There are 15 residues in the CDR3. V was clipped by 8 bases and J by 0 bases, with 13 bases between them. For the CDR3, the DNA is TGTGCCAGCGCACAGGGATTTCCGAACACCGGGGAGCTGTTTTTT. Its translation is CASAQGFPNTGELFF.